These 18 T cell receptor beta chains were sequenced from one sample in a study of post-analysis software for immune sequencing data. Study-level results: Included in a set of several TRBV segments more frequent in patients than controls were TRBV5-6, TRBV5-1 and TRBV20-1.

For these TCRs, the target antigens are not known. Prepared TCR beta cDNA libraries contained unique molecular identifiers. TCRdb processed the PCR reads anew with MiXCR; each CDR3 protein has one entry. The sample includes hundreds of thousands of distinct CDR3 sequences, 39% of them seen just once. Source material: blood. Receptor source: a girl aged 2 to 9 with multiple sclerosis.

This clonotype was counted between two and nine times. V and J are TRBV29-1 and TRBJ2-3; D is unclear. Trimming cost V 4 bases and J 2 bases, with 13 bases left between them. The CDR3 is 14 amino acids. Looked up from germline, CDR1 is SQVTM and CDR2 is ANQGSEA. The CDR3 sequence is CSVVTWVATDTQYF. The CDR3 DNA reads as TGCAGCGTTGTTACTTGGGTGGCCACAGATACGCAGTATTTT.

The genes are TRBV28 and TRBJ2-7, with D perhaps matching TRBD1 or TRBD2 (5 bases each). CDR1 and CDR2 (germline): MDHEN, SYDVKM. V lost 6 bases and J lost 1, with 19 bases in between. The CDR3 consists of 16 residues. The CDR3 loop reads CASRAAGTQGSYEQYF. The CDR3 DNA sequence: TGTGCCAGCAGGGCGGCCGGGACCCAGGGATCCTACGAGCAGTACTTC.

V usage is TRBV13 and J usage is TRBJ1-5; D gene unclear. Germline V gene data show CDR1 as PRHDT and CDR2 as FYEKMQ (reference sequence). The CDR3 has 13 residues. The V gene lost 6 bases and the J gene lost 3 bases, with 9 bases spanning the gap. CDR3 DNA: TGTGCCAGCAGTTCAGGTCTCAATCAGCCCCAGCATTTT. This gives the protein CASSSGLNQPQHF.

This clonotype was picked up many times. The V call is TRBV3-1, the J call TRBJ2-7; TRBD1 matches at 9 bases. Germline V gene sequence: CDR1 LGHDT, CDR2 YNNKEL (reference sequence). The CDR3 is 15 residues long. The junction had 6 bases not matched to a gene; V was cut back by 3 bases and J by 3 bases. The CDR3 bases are TGTGCCAGCAGCCACAGACAGGGGGTAAACTACGAGCAGTACTTC. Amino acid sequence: CASSHRQGVNYEQYF.

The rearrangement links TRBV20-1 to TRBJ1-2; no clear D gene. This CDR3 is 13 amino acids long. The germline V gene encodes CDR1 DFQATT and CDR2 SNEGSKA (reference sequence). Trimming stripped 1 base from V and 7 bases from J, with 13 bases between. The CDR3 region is CSARGNRSPGYTF. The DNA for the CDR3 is TGCAGTGCTAGAGGTAACAGATCTCCTGGCTACACCTTC.

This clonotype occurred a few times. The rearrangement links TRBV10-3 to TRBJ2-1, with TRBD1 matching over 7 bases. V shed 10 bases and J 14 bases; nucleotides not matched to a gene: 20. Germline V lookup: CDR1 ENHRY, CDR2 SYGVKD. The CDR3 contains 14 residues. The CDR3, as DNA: TGTGCCACGACAGGGTCCGGAGAAAATGGCCAGGAGTTCTTC. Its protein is CATTGSGENGQEFF.

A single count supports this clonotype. The CDR3 bases are TGTGCCAGCAGCGTATCGGGGACACTTCCCGGGGCTTTCTTT. Protein sequence: CASSVSGTLPGAFF. The V gene is TRBV9, the J gene TRBJ1-1, with D perhaps TRBD1 (6 bases). The CDR3 runs to 14 residues. V was pared by 1 base and J by 11 bases, with 18 bases between. CDR1 is SGDLS, CDR2 YYNGEE, per germline. The whole variable domain, remainder taken from reference TRBV9 and TRBJ1-1, is DSGVTQTPKHLITATGQRVTLRCSPRSGDLSVYWYQQSLDQGLQFLIQYYNGEERAKGNILERFSAQQFPDLHSELNLSSLELGDSALYFCASSVSGTLPGAFFGQGTRLTVV.

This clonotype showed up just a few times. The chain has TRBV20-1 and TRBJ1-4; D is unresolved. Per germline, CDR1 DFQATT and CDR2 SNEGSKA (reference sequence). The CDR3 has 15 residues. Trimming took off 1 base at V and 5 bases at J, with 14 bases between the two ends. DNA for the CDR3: TGCAGTGCTAGAGTCGAAGGAGGGATAAATGAAAAACTGTTTTTT. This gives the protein CSARVEGGINEKLFF.

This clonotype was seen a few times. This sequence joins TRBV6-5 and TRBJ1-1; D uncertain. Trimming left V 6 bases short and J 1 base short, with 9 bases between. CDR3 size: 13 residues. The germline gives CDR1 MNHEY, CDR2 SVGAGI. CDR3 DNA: TGTGCCAGCAGCCTTAACCGGAACACTGAAGCTTTCTTT. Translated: CASSLNRNTEAFF.

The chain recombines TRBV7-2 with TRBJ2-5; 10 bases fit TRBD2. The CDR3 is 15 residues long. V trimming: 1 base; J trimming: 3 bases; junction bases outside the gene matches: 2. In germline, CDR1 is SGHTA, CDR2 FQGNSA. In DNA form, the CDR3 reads TGTGCCAGCAGCTTAGTTGGGACTAGCGAAGAGACCCAGTACTTC. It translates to CASSLVGTSEETQYF.

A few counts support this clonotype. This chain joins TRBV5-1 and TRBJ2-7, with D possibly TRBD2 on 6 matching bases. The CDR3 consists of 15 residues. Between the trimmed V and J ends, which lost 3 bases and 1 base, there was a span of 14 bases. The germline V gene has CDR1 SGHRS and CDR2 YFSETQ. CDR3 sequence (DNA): TGCGCCAGCAGCTCCTTCGGGACTCCTTCCTACGAGCAGTACTTC. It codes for CASSSFGTPSYEQYF.

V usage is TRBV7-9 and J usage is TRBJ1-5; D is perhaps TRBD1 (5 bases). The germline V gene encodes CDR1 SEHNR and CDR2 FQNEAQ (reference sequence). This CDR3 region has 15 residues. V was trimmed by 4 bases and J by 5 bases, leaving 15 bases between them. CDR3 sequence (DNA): TGTGCCAGCAGCTCGGTGGGGGGTTTAGATCAGCCCCAGCATTTT. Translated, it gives CASSSVGGLDQPQHF. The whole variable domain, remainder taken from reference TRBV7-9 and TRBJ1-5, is DTGVSQNPRHKITKRGQNVTFRCDPISEHNRLYWYRQTLGQGPEFLTYFQNEAQLEKSRLLSDRFSAERPKGSFSTLEIQRTEQGDSAMYLCASSSVGGLDQPQHFGDGTRLSIL.

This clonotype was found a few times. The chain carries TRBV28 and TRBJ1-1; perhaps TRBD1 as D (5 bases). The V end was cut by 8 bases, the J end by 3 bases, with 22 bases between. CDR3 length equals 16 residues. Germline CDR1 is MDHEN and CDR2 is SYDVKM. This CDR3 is CASFRWGVSRDTEAFF. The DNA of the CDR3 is TGTGCCAGCTTTCGATGGGGGGTCTCGCGGGACACTGAAGCTTTCTTT.

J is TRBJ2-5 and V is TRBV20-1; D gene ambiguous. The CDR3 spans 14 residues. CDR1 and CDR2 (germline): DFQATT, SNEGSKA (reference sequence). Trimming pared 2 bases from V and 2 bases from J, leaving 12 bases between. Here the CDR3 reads CSARLIPRQETQYF. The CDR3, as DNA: TGCAGTGCTAGACTAATACCTAGGCAAGAGACCCAGTACTTC.

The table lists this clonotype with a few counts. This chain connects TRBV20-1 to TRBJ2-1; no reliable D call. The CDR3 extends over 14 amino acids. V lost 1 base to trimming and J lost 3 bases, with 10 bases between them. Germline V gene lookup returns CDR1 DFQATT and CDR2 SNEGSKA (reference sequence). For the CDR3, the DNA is TGCAGTGCTAGAGTCCCGGCCCACTACAATGAGCAGTTCTTC. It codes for CSARVPAHYNEQFF.

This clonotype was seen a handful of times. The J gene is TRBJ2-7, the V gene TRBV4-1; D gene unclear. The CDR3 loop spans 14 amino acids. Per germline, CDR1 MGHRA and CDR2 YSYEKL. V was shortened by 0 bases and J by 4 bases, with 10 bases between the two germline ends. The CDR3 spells CASSQDITDYEQYF. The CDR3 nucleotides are TGCGCCAGCAGCCAAGATATTACAGATTACGAGCAGTACTTC.

As DNA, the CDR3 is TGTGCCAGCAGCTTAGGCCAGCGGACAGACTACGAGCAGTACTTC. Protein: CASSLGQRTDYEQYF. The chain has TRBV13 and TRBJ2-7; tentative D call: TRBD1 (6 bases). The V end lost 0 bases, the J end lost 3 bases, and 12 bases lay between the germline ends. This CDR3 has 15 residues. Germline CDR1 PRHDT, CDR2 FYEKMQ (reference sequence).

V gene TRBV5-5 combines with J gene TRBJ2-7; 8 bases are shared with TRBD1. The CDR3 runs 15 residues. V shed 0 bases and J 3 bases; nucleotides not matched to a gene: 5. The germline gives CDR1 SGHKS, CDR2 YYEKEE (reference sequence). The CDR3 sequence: CASSLAQGAYYEQYF. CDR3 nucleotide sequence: TGTGCCAGCAGCTTGGCCCAGGGGGCCTACTACGAGCAGTACTTC.